This entry is about one T cell receptor beta chain. The CDR3 runs 16 residues. J gave up 5 bases and V 3 bases, and 8 bases lay outside the gene matches. The germline V gene has CDR1 SGDLS and CDR2 YYNGEE. These data come from a study of cytomegalovirus exposure and HLA in healthy donors. The study ran its PCR with 60 Vbeta and 13 Jbeta primers. TCRdb's copy holds only in-frame clones and misses some; the assay was immunoSEQ multiplex PCR. This sample's clone table lists about 140,000 clones. Sequenced sample: PBMCs. The sequence was collected from a man aged 35 to 55 in good health and CMV-seronegative. The genes are TRBV9 and TRBJ1-1; 12 bases agree with TRBD1. CDR3 sequence: CASSGSGQGARTEAFF. The CDR3 DNA reads as TGTGCCAGCAGCGGGTCGGGACAGGGGGCGCGAACTGAAGCTTTCTTT.